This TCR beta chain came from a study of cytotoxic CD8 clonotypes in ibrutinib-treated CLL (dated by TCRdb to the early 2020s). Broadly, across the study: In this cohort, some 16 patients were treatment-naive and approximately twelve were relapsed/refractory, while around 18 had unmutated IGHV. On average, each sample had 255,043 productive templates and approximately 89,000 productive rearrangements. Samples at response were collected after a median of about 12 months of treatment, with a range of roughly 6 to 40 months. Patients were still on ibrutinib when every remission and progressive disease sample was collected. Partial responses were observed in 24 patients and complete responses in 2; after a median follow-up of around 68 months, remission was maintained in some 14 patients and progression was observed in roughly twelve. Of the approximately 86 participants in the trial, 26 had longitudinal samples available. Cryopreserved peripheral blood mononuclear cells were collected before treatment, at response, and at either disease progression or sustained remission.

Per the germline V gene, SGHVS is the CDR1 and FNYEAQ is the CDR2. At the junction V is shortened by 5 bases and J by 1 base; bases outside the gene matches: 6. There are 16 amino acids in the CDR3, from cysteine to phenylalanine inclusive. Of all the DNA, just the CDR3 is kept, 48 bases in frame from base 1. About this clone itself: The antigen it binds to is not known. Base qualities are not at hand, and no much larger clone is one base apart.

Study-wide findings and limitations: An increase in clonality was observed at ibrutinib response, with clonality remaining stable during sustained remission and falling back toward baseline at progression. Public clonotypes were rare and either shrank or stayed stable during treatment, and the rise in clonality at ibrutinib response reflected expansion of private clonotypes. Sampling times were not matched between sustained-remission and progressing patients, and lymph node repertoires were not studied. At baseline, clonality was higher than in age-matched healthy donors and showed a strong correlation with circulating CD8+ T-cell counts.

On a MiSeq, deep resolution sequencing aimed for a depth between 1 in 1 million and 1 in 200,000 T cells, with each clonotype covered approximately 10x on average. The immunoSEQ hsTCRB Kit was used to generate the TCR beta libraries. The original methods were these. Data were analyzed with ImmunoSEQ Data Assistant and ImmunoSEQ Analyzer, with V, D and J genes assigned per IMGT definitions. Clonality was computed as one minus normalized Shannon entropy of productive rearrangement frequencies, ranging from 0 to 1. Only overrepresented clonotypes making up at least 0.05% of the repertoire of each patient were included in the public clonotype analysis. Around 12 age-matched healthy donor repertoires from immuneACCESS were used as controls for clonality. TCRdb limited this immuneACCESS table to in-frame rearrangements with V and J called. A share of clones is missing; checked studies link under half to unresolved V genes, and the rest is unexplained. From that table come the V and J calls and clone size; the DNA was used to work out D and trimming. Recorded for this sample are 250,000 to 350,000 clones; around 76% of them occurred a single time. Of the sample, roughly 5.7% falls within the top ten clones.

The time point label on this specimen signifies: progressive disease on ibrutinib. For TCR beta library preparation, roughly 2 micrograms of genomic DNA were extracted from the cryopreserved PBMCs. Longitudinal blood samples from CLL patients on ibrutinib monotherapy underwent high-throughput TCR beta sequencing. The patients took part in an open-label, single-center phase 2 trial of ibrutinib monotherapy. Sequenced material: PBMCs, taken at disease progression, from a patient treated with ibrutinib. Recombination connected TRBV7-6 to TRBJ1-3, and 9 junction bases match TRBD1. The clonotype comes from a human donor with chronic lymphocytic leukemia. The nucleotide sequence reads TGTGCCAGCAGCCCACAGGGGGCTTTTTCTGGAAACACCATATATTTT. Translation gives CASSPQGAFSGNTIYF.